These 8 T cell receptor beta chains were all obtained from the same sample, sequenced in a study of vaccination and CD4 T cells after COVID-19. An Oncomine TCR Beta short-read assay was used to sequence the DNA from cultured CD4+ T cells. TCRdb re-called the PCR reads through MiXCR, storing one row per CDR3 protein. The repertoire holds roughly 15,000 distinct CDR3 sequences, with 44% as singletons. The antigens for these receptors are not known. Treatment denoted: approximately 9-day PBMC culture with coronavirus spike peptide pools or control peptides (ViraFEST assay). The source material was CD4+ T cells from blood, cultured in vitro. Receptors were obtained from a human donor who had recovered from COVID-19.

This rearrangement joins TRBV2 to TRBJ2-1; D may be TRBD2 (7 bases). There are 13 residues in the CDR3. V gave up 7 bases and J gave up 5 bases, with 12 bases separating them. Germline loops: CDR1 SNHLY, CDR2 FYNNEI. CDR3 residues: CASKRDKNNEQFF. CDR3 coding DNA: TGTGCCAGCAAGCGGGACAAGAACAATGAGCAGTTCTTC. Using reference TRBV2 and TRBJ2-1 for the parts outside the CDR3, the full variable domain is EPEVTQTPSHQVTQMGQEVILRCVPISNHLYFYWYRQILGQKVEFLVSFYNNEISEKSEIFDDQFSVERPDGSNFTLKIRSTKLEDSAMYFCASKRDKNNEQFFGPGTRLTVL.

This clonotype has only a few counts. The CDR3 here is CSANTRQGSSTDTQYF. CDR3 sequence (DNA): TGCAGTGCAAACACAAGACAGGGGTCTAGCACAGATACGCAGTATTTT. The chain joins TRBV20-1 to TRBJ2-3; 8 bases line up with TRBD1. V was pared by 6 bases and J by 0 bases, with 11 bases of the junction left unmatched. The CDR3 extends over 16 amino acids. In germline, CDR1 is DFQATT, CDR2 SNEGSKA (reference sequence).

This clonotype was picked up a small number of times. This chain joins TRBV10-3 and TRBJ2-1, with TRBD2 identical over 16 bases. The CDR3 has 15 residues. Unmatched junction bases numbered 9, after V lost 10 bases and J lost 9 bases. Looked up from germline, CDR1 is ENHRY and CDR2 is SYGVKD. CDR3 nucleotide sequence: TGTGCCACCTCCGGGACTAGCGGGAGGGCAGTTGAGCAGTTCTTC. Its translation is CATSGTSGRAVEQFF.

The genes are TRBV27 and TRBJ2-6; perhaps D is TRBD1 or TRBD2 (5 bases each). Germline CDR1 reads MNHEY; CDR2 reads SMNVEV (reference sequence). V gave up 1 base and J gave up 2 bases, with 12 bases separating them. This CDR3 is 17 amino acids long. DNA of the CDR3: TGTGCCAGCAGTTTATTGGGGGACGGGACTGGGGCCAACGTCCTGACTTTC. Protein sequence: CASSLLGDGTGANVLTF. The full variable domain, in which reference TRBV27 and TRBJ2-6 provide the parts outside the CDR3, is EAQVTQNPRYLITVTGKKLTVTCSQNMNHEYMSWYRQDPGLGLRQIYYSMNVEVTDKGDVPEGYKVSRKEKRNFPLILESPSPNQTSLYFCASSLLGDGTGANVLTFGAGSRLTVL.

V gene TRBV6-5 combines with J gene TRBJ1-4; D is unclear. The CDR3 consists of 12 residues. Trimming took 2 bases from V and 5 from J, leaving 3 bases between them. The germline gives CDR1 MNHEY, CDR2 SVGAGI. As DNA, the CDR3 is TGTGCCAGCAGTTACCCGAATGAAAAACTGTTTTTT. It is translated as CASSYPNEKLFF.

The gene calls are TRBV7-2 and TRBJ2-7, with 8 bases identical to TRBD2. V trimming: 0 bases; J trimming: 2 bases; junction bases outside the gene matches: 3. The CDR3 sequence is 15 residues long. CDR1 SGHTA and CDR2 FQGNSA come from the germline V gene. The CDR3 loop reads CASSLAAGGAYEQYF. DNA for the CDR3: TGTGCCAGCAGCTTAGCGGCGGGGGGCGCCTACGAGCAGTACTTC.

The CDR3 sequence: CASSLDLRISGELFF. CDR3 nucleotides: TGTGCCAGCAGCTTAGATTTGCGGATCTCCGGGGAGCTGTTTTTT. The V call is TRBV7-9, the J call TRBJ2-2, with D unclear. Germline V gene lookup returns CDR1 SEHNR and CDR2 FQNEAQ (reference sequence). The CDR3 has 15 amino acids. Trimming pared 1 base from V and 6 bases from J, leaving 12 bases between.

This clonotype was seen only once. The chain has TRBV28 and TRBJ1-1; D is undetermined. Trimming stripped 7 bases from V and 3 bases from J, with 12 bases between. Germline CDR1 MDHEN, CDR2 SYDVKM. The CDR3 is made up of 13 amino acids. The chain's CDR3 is CASIRGGYTEAFF. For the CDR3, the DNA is TGTGCCAGCATCCGGGGTGGGTACACTGAAGCTTTCTTT. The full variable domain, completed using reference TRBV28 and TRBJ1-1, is DVKVTQSSRYLVKRTGEKVFLECVQDMDHENMFWYRQDPGLGLRLIYFSYDVKMKEKGDIPEGYSVSREKKERFSLILESASTNQTSMYLCASIRGGYTEAFFGQGTRLTVV.